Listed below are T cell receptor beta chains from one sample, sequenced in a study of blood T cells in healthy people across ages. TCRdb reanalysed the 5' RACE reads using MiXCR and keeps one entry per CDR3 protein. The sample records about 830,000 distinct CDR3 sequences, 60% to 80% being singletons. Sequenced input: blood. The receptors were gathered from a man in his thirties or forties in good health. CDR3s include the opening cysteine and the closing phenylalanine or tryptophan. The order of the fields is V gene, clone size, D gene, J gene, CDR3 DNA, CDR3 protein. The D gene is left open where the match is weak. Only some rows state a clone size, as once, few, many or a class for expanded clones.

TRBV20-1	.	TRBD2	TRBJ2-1	TGCAGTGCTAGAGATCTTGGGGGACTAGCGACACAGAATGAGCAGTTCTTC	CSARDLGGLATQNEQFF
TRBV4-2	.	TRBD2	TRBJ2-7	TGTGCCAGCAGCCAAGCCCGAGCGGGGGTATTCTACGAGCAGTACTTC	CASSQARAGVFYEQYF
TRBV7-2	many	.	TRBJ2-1	TGTGCCAGCAGCTTAGAGAGCGATCGTGAGCAGTTCTTC	CASSLESDREQFF
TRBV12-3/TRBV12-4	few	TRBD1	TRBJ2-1	TGTGCCAGCAGTCGACAGGGGATGTACAATGAGCAGTTCTTC	CASSRQGMYNEQFF
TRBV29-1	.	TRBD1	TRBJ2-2	TGCAGCGCCCTAGGGACAGGGCCCACCGGGGAGCTGTTTTTT	CSALGTGPTGELFF
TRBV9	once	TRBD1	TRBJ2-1	TGTGCCAGCAGCTTTTCCCGGGACAGGACCTACAATGAGCAGTTCTTC	CASSFSRDRTYNEQFF
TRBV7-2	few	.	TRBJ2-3	TGTGCCAGCAGCTTCGATGGCACAGATACGCAGTATTTT	CASSFDGTDTQYF
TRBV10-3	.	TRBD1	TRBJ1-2	TGTGCCATCAGCGGACAGGGGCGCCGATATGGCTACACCTTC	CAISGQGRRYGYTF
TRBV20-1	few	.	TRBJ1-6	TGCAGTGCCGACAGGAATGGGAATTCACCCCTCCACTTT	CSADRNGNSPLHF
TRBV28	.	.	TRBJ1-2	TGTGCCAGCACCCTAGGAGGGGACCTCTATGGCTACACCTTC	CASTLGGDLYGYTF
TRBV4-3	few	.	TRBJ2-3	TGCGCCAGCAGCTACACGGGACTTGTCACAGATACGCAGTATTTT	CASSYTGLVTDTQYF
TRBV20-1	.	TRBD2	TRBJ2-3	TGCAGTGCTAGATGGCGGGGGGGCCTGCGCACGCAGTATTTT	CSARWRGGLRTQYF
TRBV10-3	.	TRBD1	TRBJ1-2	TGTGCCATCAGTACAGGGGAGTATGGCTACACCTTC	CAISTGEYGYTF
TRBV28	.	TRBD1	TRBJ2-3	TGTGCCAGCAGTTCTGGACAGGGAGAGACAGATACGCAGTATTTT	CASSSGQGETDTQYF
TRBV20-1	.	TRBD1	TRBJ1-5	TGCAGTGCTAAGCCTACAGGGGGTCTTAATCAGCCCCAGCATTTT	CSAKPTGGLNQPQHF
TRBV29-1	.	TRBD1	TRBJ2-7	TGCAGCGTTCTGGACAGGAGCTCCTACGAGCAGTACTTC	CSVLDRSSYEQYF
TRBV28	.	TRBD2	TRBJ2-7	TGTGCCAGCAGTCCCTGGACTAGCGGGCGGCAGGGAGAGCAGTACTTC	CASSPWTSGRQGEQYF
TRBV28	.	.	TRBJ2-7	TGTGCCAGCAGTTTTATGGGACACGAAAAGATCTACGAGCAGTACTTC	CASSFMGHEKIYEQYF
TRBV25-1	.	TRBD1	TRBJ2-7	TGTGCCAGCAGTCCCACAGGCAGGGGGTCTTCCTACGAGCAGTACTTC	CASSPTGRGSSYEQYF
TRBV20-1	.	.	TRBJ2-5	TGCAGTGCTCAAGACAGTGTCATTGAGACCCAGTACTTC	CSAQDSVIETQYF
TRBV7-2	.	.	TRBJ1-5	TGTGCCAGCAGCTTCGGGGGGCGCGGGCAGCCCCAGCATTTT	CASSFGGRGQPQHF
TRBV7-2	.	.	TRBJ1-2	TGTGCCAGCAGCTTATTGCGGCAGTCCTATGGCTACACCTTC	CASSLLRQSYGYTF
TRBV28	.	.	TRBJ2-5	TGTGCCAGCAGCCCCTCGAGGGGCGTTCGAAAGACCCAGTACTTC	CASSPSRGVRKTQYF
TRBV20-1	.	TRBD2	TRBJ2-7	TGCAGTGCTCAACTAGCGGGCCTATACGAGCAGTACTTC	CSAQLAGLYEQYF
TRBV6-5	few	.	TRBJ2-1	TGTGCCAGCAGCCGACAGCCGAGCTCCTACAATGAGCAGTTCTTC	CASSRQPSSYNEQFF
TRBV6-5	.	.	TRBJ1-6	TGTGCCAGCAGTTACTGGGGGGAAGGGAATTCACCCCTCCACTTT	CASSYWGEGNSPLHF
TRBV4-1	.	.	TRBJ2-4	TGCGCCAGCAGCCAAGTAGTGGTTTCAGCCAAAAACATTCAGTACTTC	CASSQVVVSAKNIQYF
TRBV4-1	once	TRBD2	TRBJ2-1	TGCGCCAGCAGCCAAGGACCGGGGGGTCTATACAATGAGCAGTTCTTC	CASSQGPGGLYNEQFF
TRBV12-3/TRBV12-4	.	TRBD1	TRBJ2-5	TGTGCCAGCAGTTTCGCCCCGGGACAGCAAGAGACCCAGTACTTC	CASSFAPGQQETQYF
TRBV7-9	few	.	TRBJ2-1	TGTGCCAGCAGCCCAGCCGGGGGCAGACCTACTAATGAGCAGTTCTTC	CASSPAGGRPTNEQFF
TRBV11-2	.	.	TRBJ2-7	TGTGCCAGCAGCTCCTCCCGAACTTACGAGCAGTACTTC	CASSSSRTYEQYF
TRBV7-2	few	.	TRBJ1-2	TGTGCCAGCAGCTTAGAATGGGGAACAAACGGCTACACCTTC	CASSLEWGTNGYTF
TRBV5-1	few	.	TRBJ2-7	TGCGCCAGCAGCATAGCCGGGACCGAGCAGTACTTC	CASSIAGTEQYF
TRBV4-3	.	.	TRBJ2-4	TGCGCCAGCAGCCAAGAAATGGTGGGACAAAACATTCAGTACTTC	CASSQEMVGQNIQYF
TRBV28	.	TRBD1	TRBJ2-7	TGTGCCAGCAGTTTCCCCAGGGGGTCCTACGAGCAGTACTTC	CASSFPRGSYEQYF
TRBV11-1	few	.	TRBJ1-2	TGTGCCAGCAGTTTAGTCTCGACAGAGCTCTATGGCTACACCTTC	CASSLVSTELYGYTF
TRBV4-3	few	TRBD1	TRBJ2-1	TGCGCCAGCAGCCAAGATGGTTACCAGGGGGCTCGGGATGAGCAGTTCTTC	CASSQDGYQGARDEQFF
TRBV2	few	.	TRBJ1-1	TGTGCCAGCAGACGAGACACGCCGGGGGGAGCTTTCTTT	CASRRDTPGGAFF
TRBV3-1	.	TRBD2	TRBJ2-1	TGTGCCAGCAGCCGGTATAGCGGGGGGGTCACCTACAATGAGCAGTTCTTC	CASSRYSGGVTYNEQFF
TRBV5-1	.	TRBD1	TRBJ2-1	TGCGCCAGCAGCTGGACAGGGCACCAGGAGCAGTTCTTC	CASSWTGHQEQFF
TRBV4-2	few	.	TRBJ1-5	TGTGCCAGCAGCCAGGGGGGGACTTTCAATCAGCCCCAGCATTTT	CASSQGGTFNQPQHF
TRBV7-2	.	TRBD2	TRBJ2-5	TGTGCCAGCAGCAATACAGGACTAGCGGGGGGCTTCGAGACCCAGTACTTC	CASSNTGLAGGFETQYF
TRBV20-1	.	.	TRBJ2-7	TGCAGTGCTAGAGATCGGCTTTACGAGCAGTACTTC	CSARDRLYEQYF
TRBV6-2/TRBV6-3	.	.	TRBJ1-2	TGTGCCAGCAGTTTCGGCAAAGGGTATGGCTACACCTTC	CASSFGKGYGYTF
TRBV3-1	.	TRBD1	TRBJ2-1	TGTGCCAGCAGCAGGGGACAGGGGGCAGGTCGGTTCTTC	CASSRGQGAGRFF
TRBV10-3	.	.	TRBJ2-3	TGTGCCATCAGTGAGTCTTTGGGCAGGGGCGGCACAGATACGCAGTATTTT	CAISESLGRGGTDTQYF
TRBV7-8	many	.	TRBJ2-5	TGTGCCAGCAGCTTAGCGCACACAGGACGACAAGAGACCCAGTACTTC	CASSLAHTGRQETQYF
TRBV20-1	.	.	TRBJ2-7	TGCAGTGCTAGAGATCTAGGGGTACAGGGTTACCACGAGCAGTACTTC	CSARDLGVQGYHEQYF
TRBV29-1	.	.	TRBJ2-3	TGCAGCGCAAACGGGGATACGCAGTATTTT	CSANGDTQYF
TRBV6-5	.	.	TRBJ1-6	TGTGCCAGCAGTCTGTGGGACGCGGGGGGGAATTCACCCCTCCACTTT	CASSLWDAGGNSPLHF
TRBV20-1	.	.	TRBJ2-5	TGCAGTGCCGCGGGTTTTGACGAGACCCAGTACTTC	CSAAGFDETQYF
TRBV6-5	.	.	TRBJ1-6	TGTGCCAGCAGTTACGATAACGGTGGGAATTCACCCCTCCACTTT	CASSYDNGGNSPLHF
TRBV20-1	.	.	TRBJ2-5	TGCAGTGCTAGAGATTGGGGCAGGGAGACCCAGTACTTC	CSARDWGRETQYF
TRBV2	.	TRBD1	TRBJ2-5	TGTGCCAGCGGAAGGATGACAGGGTCTCAGGAGACCCAGTACTTC	CASGRMTGSQETQYF